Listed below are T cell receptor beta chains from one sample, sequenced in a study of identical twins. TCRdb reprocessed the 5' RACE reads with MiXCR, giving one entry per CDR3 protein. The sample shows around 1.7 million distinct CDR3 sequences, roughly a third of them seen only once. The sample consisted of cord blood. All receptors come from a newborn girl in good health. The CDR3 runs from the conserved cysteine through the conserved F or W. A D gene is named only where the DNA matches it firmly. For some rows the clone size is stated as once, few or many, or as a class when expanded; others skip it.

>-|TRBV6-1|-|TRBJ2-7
TGTGCCAGCAGTGACCAGACAGATTACGAGCAGTACTTC
CASSDQTDYEQYF
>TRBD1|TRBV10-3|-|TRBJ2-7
TGTGCCATCAGTGAAAACAGGGGGATCTACGAGCAGTACTTC
CAISENRGIYEQYF
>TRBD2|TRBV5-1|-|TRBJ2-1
TGCGCCAGCAGCTCCCGGGGTAGCGGGAGCTCCTACAATGAGCAGTTCTTC
CASSSRGSGSSYNEQFF
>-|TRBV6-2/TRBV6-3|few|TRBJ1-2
TGTGCCAGCCAAAAAACAGGGAAAGGGAGCTATGGCTACACCTTC
CASQKTGKGSYGYTF
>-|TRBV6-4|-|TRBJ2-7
TGTGCCAGCAGTGAGAAGGGAGTCAGATACAATGAGCAGTACTTC
CASSEKGVRYNEQYF
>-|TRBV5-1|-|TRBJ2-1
TGCGCCAGCAGCTTAGTGTCGGGGGAGCTTAGCAATGAGCAGTTCTTC
CASSLVSGELSNEQFF
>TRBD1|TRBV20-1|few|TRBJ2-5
TGCAGTGCCACCCAGGGGGAGAGTCGAGAGACCCAGTACTTC
CSATQGESRETQYF
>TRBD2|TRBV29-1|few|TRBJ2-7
TGCAGCGTTGAAGATCGATTCGGGACTAACACCGGCGAGCAGTACTTC
CSVEDRFGTNTGEQYF
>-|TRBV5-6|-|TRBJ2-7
TGTGCCAGCAGCAAACTTGCGACACCGGGACTAGGGGGCGGTTACAATGAGCAGTACTTC
CASSKLATPGLGGGYNEQYF
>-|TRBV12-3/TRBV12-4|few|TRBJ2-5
TGTGCCAGCAGTCGGTGGGAGACCCAGTACTTC
CASSRWETQYF
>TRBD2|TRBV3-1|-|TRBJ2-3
TGTGCCAGCAGCCGCAAGCCTAGCGGGGTTAGCACAGATACGCAGTATTTT
CASSRKPSGVSTDTQYF
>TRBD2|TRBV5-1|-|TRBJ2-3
TGCGCCAGCAGCTTGGGCGGGAGGGCTGCAGATACGCAGTATTTT
CASSLGGRAADTQYF
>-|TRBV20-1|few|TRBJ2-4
TGCAGTGTCCCTAACTACTATGAAATAGCCAAAAACATTCAGTACTTC
CSVPNYYEIAKNIQYF
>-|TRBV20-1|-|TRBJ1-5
TGCAGTGCCCCCCCAAACTATGATCAGCCCCAGCATTTT
CSAPPNYDQPQHF
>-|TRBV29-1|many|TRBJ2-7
TGCAGCGTTGAAGGTCGGGACAACCCCTACGAGCAGTACTTC
CSVEGRDNPYEQYF
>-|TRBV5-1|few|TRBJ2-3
TGCGCCAGCAGCTCGTTTGGGACCCATTCCACAGATACGCAGTATTTT
CASSSFGTHSTDTQYF
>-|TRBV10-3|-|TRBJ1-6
TGTGCCATCAGTACAGGGACTAATTCACCCCTCCACTTT
CAISTGTNSPLHF
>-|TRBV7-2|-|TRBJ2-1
TGTGCCAGCAGCTTAGTGTCTCGGTTCTACAATGAGCAGTTCTTC
CASSLVSRFYNEQFF
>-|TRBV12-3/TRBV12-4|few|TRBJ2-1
TGTGCCAGCAGTTTGAACCGACAGTCCTACAATGAGCAGTTCTTC
CASSLNRQSYNEQFF
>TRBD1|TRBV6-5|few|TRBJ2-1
TGTGCCAGCACCGACAGGGATTCCTACAATGAGCAGTTCTTC
CASTDRDSYNEQFF
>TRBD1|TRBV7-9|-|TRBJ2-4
TGTGCCAGCAGGGCCGGGGGGACAGGGGGTCCCCTAGCCAAAAACATTCAGTACTTC
CASRAGGTGGPLAKNIQYF
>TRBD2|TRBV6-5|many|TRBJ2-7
TGTGCCAGCAGACAAACTAGCGCTCCCACGGGGCAGTACTTC
CASRQTSAPTGQYF
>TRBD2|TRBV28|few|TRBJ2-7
TGTGCCAGCAGTTTTGACCCTCTCGCGGGAGGCTCCTACGAGCAGTACTTC
CASSFDPLAGGSYEQYF
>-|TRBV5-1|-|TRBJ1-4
TGCGCCAGCAGCTCCGGTGGGACAAATAATGAAAAACTGTTTTTT
CASSSGGTNNEKLFF
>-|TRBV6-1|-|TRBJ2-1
TGTGCCAGCAGTCAGAGCCTTCGGGACGGCTCCTACAATGAGCAGTTCTTC
CASSQSLRDGSYNEQFF
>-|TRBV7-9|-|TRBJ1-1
TGTGCCAGCAGCTCTCGGGACACCAACACTGAAGCTTTCTTT
CASSSRDTNTEAFF
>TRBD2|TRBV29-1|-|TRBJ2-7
TGCAGCGTTGAAAAACTAGCGGATGGATACGAGCAGTACTTC
CSVEKLADGYEQYF
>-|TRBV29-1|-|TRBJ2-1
TGCAGCGTCGGGCCCGGGCCGTACAATGAGCAGTTCTTC
CSVGPGPYNEQFF
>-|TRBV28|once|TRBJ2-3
TGTGCCAGCAGCCTGAATCCCCCAACAGCCGGGGATACGCAGTATTTT
CASSLNPPTAGDTQYF
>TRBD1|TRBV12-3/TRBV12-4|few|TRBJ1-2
TGTGCCAGCAGTCCCAGAGGTGGGACAGGGAACTATGGCTACACCTTC
CASSPRGGTGNYGYTF